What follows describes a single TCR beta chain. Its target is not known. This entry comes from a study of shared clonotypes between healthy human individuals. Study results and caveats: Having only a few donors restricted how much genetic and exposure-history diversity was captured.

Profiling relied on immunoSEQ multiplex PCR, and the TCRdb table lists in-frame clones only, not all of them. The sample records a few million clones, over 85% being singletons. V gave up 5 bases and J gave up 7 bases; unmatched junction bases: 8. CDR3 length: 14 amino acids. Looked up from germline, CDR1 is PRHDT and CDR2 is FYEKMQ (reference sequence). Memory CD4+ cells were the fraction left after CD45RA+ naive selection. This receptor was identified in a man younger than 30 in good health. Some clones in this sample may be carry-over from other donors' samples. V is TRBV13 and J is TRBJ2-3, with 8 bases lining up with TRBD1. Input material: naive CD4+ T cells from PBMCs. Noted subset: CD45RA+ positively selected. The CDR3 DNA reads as TGTGCCAGCAGCCCCCGGACAGGGATCAATACGCAGTATTTT. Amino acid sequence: CASSPRTGINTQYF.